The T cell receptor beta chain described here comes from a study of blood T cell repertoires in COVID-19 (dated by TCRdb to 2020 to 2022). Regarding the complete study: Collaborator samples came from the United States, Italy and Spain and covered acute and convalescent phases of COVID-19. The material from the prospective study consisted of cDNA or gDNA derived from T cells, B-cell-depleted T cells, or PBMCs. The dataset comprised deeply sampled blood TCRbeta repertoires from subjects exposed to, actively infected with, or recovered from COVID-19. A freely available public database, intended as a resource for researchers studying the immune response to SARS-CoV-2, is where the repertoires were released. The samples were drawn from the first 160 participants of the ongoing ImmuneRACE study and from 950 to 1,500 subjects provided by 6 global collaborators. Sample metadata almost always included a de-identified subject ID, COVID-19 status, age in years and sex. Where HLA class I and class II types were available, the types were taken from metadata supplied by the sample provider, not from assay-based typing. What the research found in general, with its limitations: How much clinical and demographic metadata was included differed by source and by participant, and the metadata was provided uncurated.

As regards this clone: What this receptor recognizes is not known. No base qualities exist here, and no much larger clone lies one base off it.

Collaborating institutions collected whole blood in K2EDTA tubes following their own protocols. For TCRbeta analysis, collaborators shipped samples in one of three forms: frozen whole blood, isolated PBMCs, or DNA extracted from either of those sample types. TCRbeta CDR3 regions were amplified from genomic DNA using the immunoSEQ Assay, a bias-controlled multiplex PCR. The paper's data handling went like this. The number of nucleated cells in each sample was estimated from the amplification of reference gene primers within the assay. Sequence reads were collapsed and filtered to measure the absolute abundance of every unique TCRbeta CDR3 rearrangement. For each sample, productive Simpson clonality was calculated by taking the square root of Simpson's diversity index across productive rearrangements. Not all clones reach the TCRdb copy of this immuneACCESS table, which keeps in-frame sequences only. Checked studies attribute under half of the gap to unresolved V genes and leave the rest unexplained. The V and J calls and clone size come from that table; D and trimming were worked out from the DNA. Recorded for this sample are some 100,000 clones; 89% of them occurred a single time. Jointly, the top ten make up roughly 5.4% of the sample.

The CDR3 starts with the cysteine, ends with the phenylalanine, and has 13 residues. The retained sequence is limited to the CDR3, 39 bases, with the frame set at the first base. A distance of 13 bases separates the germline ends of V and J, which lose 5 bases and 5 bases respectively. From the germline V gene, CDR1 is MDHEN and CDR2 is SYDVKM. The rearrangement combines TRBV28 with TRBJ2-7, with TRBD1 tentatively as D gene (6 bases match). Sequenced input: peripheral blood. The TCR comes from a woman of 80 years or more with active COVID-19. The nucleotide sequence is TGTGCCAGCAGTAATCAGGGGACCAACGAGCAGTACTTC. It translates as CASSNQGTNEQYF.